This TCR beta chain stems from a study of blood T cell repertoires in COVID-19. Per germline, CDR1 MGHRA and CDR2 YSYEKL. Trimming removed 2 bases from V and 6 bases from J, with 10 bases in between. This CDR3 has 14 amino acids. Method: immunoSEQ multiplex PCR; TCRdb's copy keeps in-frame clones and lacks some. Of some 180,000 clones listed, roughly 84% are singletons. Sequenced: peripheral blood. The source is a human donor in a cohort sampled during active COVID-19. The V call is TRBV4-1, the J call TRBJ2-2, with D possibly being TRBD2 (6 bases). CDR3 loop: CASSQPSASGELFF. CDR3 DNA sequence: TGCGCCAGCAGCCAACCTAGCGCTTCCGGGGAGCTGTTTTTT.